This entry concerns a single TCR beta chain. Its cognate antigen has yet to be identified. At one of its ends the junction is not consistent with the germline gene, which may arise from a read error. The CDR3 goes from the cysteine to the phenylalanine over 17 residues. Only the CDR3 portion is preserved as DNA: 51 bases, with reading frame beginning at the first base. The germline V gene (reference sequence) yields SEHNR for CDR1 and FQNEAQ for CDR2. The cohort comprised around 700 healthy bone marrow donors. At the time of sampling, all cohort members were nominally healthy, though unrecorded immune exposures were likely present. The donor tested CMV seropositive and was one of the 289 seropositive cohort members. A peripheral blood sample was provided by each donor, and peripheral blood mononuclear cells were used for TCR beta sequencing. Genomic DNA was extracted from the blood cell samples with the Qiagen DNeasy Blood Extraction Kit.

These data are taken from a study of cytomegalovirus exposure and HLA in healthy donors (dated by TCRdb to the late 2010s). Study-level background: An earlier analysis of some 550 of the donors reported roughly 300 Gb of sequence data and around 120 million unique TCR beta sequences from about 180 million T cells. Class I and class II HLA loci were covered by the typing at four-digit resolution. The number of donors typed differed by locus, with roughly 629-640 for A, B, C, DRB1 and DQB1, around 520 for DQA1, 600 to 610 for DPA1, and under 490 for DPB1. Besides the first cohort of 550 to 750 subjects, a separate validation cohort made up of some 110 different subjects was used. A later genetic analysis took genome-wide SNP genotypes for about 65% of the 666 donors and used that subset as a discovery cohort. The later analysis used no new phenotypic data to find candidate immune exposures, relying instead on TCR beta sequences and their occurrence across donors. The study used immunosequencing to profile the T cell repertoires of some 600 subjects and linked those repertoires to cytomegalovirus serostatus. A few DR-DQ haplotypes were handled as single units for association and clustering because linkage in the cohort was strong. Donor age, sex, ethnicity and CMV serostatus were compiled together with the repertoire data. To predict cytomegalovirus infection status, the study brought together high-throughput TCR immunosequencing, statistical association of individual TCRs with disease status, and machine learning. All discovery cohort repertoires had been generated on a single sequencing platform. To study patterns of TCR occurrence, a later analysis re-analyzed previously published TCR beta repertoires from around 660 donors and added high-resolution HLA genotyping. The study aimed to test whether signatures of past pathogen exposure could be identified by cataloging public T cell receptors. About 280 gigabases of sequencing data and around 85 million unique TCR sequences made up an early release that covered roughly 670 HLA-typed donors. An earlier analysis of 587 of the donors used high-throughput TCR beta sequencing to judge whether each TCR beta V gene segment behaved as functional or pseudogenic. Among roughly 400 genotyped donors of the cohort, an average of about 240,000 unique TCR beta nucleotide sequences were sequenced per donor, around a sixth of them non-productive. Of the 300 to 450 genotyped donors, 75% to 85% were placed in the genetic ancestry cluster associated with self-reported Caucasian donors. Beyond this particular receptor, the publication reports: It was suggested by the authors that the approach could potentially be generalized to other disease states and immunological phenotypes. The study listed 164 TCR beta chains as associated with cytomegalovirus. Most TCR sequences were seen in very few donors, while some public TCRs were found in many individuals. A later analysis associated about 18,000 TCR beta sequences with specific HLA alleles at a false discovery rate of 0.05. The presence/absence analyses assumed that sequencing depth was roughly uniform across donors, and that assumption may not be true. Only TCR beta chains were sequenced in this cohort, and the absence of alpha or paired-chain data limited detectable features. The earlier analysis of approximately 540 of the donors excluded some 16 rarely observed V segments, including chromosome 9 orphons, because counts were too low. Because the 87-base-pair reads could not distinguish some IMGT-functional V segments, including TRBV6-2 and TRBV6-3, those segments were excluded. Because HLA typing was unavailable for some donors at each locus, only the typed subset was used in association tests. According to a later analysis, TCR association rates differed among HLA loci, with DRB1 alleles showing the most associated TCRs and HLA-C alleles showing the fewest. Cytomegalovirus status was reported to be diagnosed by the classifier with high specificity and sensitivity in both the original and validation cohorts. Strong co-occurrence of HLA alleles, especially DR and DQ, made assigning TCR associations to individual alleles difficult. In a later analysis, HLA-associated TCR beta chains showed more clonal expansion and lower generation probabilities than non-associated chains that were equally common. Correlated functional status among segregating V segments might reflect linkage disequilibrium, but an unknown experimental factor could not be ruled out. In a later genetic analysis, a missense DCLRE1C variant was associated with V-gene and J-gene trimming of TCR beta chains, and the association was replicated in an independent cohort. Several of the top co-occurrence clusters appeared to be linked to parvovirus B19, influenza, CMV and Epstein-Barr virus, according to a later analysis. The only immune exposure information available for the cohort was CMV serostatus. An earlier analysis of some 590 of the donors showed that most TCR beta V segments appeared in productive rearrangements either about 87% or about 30% of the time, which broadly matched IMGT annotations. A further reported finding was that TCR beta sequences accurately predicted the HLA-A and HLA-B alleles for most subjects in the first cohort. A few of the identified cytomegalovirus-associated TCR beta chains were confirmed in vitro to be specific for cytomegalovirus antigens. A cluster of highly shared sequence variants was judged likely to represent a technical artifact of the sequencing pipeline. A later analysis found that most CMV-associated TCR beta chains appeared HLA-restricted, with HLA associations seemingly driven largely by CMV exposure. In a later genetic analysis, fewer N-insertions in productive TCRs were reported among donors in an Asian-associated ancestry cluster than the roughly 700-donor mean.

Receptor amplification or capture employed the immunoSEQ multiplex PCR assay. For the multiplex PCR, a mixture combining 60 forward primers for TCR Vbeta segments and 13 reverse primers for TCR Jbeta segments was used. The CDR3 region of rearranged TCR beta genes was amplified from genomic DNA with a multiplex PCR assay. Amplified TCR beta libraries were sequenced as 87-base-pair reads on the Illumina HiSeq System. As for the authors' bioinformatics: A later analysis tallied some 79 million unique TCR beta chains across the 550 to 850 repertoires, and about 12 million of those chains were shared by two or more donors. A nearest-neighbor algorithm error-corrected the raw reads and collapsed the reads into unique sequences, merging closely related sequences to remove PCR and sequencing errors. To assign V, D and J gene segments, CDR3 sequences were aligned to IMGT reference sequences. For a sequence to be retained, a match of at least six nucleotides was required to both a V gene segment and a J gene segment. Rearrangements were called productive when the CDR3 lacked stop codons and stayed in frame with V and J; all others were non-productive. Following IMGT convention, CDR3 was defined as the stretch from the second conserved V-encoded cysteine up to the conserved J-encoded phenylalanine. The earlier analysis of about 590 of the donors excluded sequences that lacked an unambiguous match to a single V gene segment. In an earlier analysis of a few hundred of the donors, V segments were called functional above 56.7% productive rearrangements and were called segregating when the between-donor standard deviation exceeded 5%. A statistical classification framework was built for diagnosing cytomegalovirus status from the catalog of TCR beta chain sequences. In a later analysis, TCR nucleotide sequences were compared against IMGT/GENE-DB human TR gene sequences so that V and J genes could be assigned. Using the TCRdist pipeline, a later analysis assigned CDR3 sequences along with most-parsimonious VDJ recombination scenarios. In a later analysis, each TCR beta chain was defined by its CDR3 amino acid sequence together with its V-gene family, and reads without a unique V-gene family were excluded. A later analysis removed 550 to 650 highly shared, low-generation-probability nucleotide sequences to deal with suspected cross-contamination and a sequencing artifact. A later analysis calculated a clonal expansion index for each public chain from normalized within-repertoire ranks of inferred template counts. In a later analysis, generation probabilities were computed with a VDJ recombination model fitted to out-of-frame rearrangements, and the resulting probabilities were checked against IGoR. In a later analysis, TCR-TCR, TCR-HLA and TCR-CMV co-occurrence was scored with hypergeometric tests, and a repertoire-size bias correction was applied to TCR pairs. To estimate false discovery rates, a later analysis permuted the HLA or CMV assignments 20 times. In a later analysis, co-occurring TCRs were grouped using DBSCAN, and TCRdist sequence similarity was added for clustering within HLA-allele-positive subsets. For co-occurrence clustering, repertoires with fewer than 30,000 or more than 120,000 public chains were excluded, along with roughly 5 repertoires with anomalous nucleotide sharing. TCRdb holds this immuneACCESS table with in-frame rearrangements only. Some clones are missing; in checked studies, unresolved V genes explain under half, and the rest has no known cause. V and J calls and clone size follow that table, whereas D and trimming were derived from the DNA. Within this sample are 150,000 to 200,000 clones, with under 80% of them counted one time only. The ten top clones hold 2.5% of the sample.

The sample taken for sequencing was PBMCs. The clonotype originates from a woman aged 25 to 45 in good health and CMV-seropositive. The chain couples TRBV7-9 to TRBJ2-7; TRBD1 matches 9 bases in the middle. The CDR3 has the sequence CSSSLDGTGRINYEQYF. The nucleotides are TGTTCCAGCAGCCTAGATGGGACAGGGCGGATTAACTACGAGCAGTACTTC.